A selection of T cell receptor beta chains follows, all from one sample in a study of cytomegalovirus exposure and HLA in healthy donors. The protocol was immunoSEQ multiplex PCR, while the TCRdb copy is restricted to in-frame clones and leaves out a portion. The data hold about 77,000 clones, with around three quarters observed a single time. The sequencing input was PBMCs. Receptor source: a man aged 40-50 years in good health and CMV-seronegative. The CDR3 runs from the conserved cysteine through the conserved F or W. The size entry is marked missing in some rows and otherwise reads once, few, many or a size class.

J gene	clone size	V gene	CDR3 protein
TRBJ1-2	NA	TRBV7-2	CASSLRDRGANYGYTF
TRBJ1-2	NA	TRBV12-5	CASGPTSGDYGYTF
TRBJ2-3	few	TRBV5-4	CASSPRQGADTQYF
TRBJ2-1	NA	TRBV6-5	CASSYKLAGVNEQFF
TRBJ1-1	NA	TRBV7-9	CASSFNREAFF
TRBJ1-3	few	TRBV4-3	CASSRNRDRGDTIYF
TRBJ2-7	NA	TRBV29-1	CSVERTHGTDSYEQYF
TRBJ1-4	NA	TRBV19	CASRFEQNRANEKLFF
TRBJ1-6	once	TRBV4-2	CASSQEPPGRGLSPLHF
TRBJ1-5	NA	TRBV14	CASSPSGTGGHQPQHF
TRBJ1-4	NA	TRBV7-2	CASSPSGPRRKLFF
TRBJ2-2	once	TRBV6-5	CASSYGGRGLIGELFF
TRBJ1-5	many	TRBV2	CASRGHRGPSNQPQHF
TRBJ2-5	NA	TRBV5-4	CASSRDEGQETQYF
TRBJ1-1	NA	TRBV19	CASVHGTLNTEAFF
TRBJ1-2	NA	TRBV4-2	CASSQERTGQRDGYTF
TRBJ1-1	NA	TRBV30	CAWSWLMNTEAFF
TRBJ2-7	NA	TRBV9	CASSTPGGNEQYF
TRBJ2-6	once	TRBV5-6	CASSQRQYSGANVLTF
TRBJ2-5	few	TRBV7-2	CASSPWTSGQETQYF
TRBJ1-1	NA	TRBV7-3	CASSLRRGLDTEAFF
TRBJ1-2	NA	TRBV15	CATSIRLGQDGYTF
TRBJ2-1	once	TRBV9	CASSVAPTRPSDEQFF
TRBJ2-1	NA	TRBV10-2	CASSLSPGLATRYSSYNEQFF
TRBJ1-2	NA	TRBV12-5	CASGLLGAGYTF
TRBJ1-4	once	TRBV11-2	CASSLQTGINEKLFF
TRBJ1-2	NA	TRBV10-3	CAISFETGRADYGYTF
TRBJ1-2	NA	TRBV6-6	CASSTGTDYRYTF
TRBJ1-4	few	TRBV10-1	CASVNRGIDEKLFF
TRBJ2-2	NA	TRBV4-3	CASSQQSGGYTGELFF
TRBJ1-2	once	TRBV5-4	CASSPGQGAWDGYTF
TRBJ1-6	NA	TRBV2	CASSYGQVRLF
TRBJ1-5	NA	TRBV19	CASSRPGDGVYNQPQHF
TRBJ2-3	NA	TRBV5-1	CASSPVWGSDPDTQYF
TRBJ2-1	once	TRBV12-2	CASRFRLAWDEQFF
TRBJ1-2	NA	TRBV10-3	CAISETGRGYTF
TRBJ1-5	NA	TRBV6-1	CASKTVTNQPQHF
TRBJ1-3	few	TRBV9	CASSPSGGGPISGNTIYF
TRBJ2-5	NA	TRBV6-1	CASSEATSGGRETQYF
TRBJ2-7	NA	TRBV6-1	CASSAGTHSSYEQYF
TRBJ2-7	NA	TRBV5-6	CASSFQDRPYEQYF
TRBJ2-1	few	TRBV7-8	CASSPTGIYNNEQFF
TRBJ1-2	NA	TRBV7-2	CASSLGTGFRYYGYTF
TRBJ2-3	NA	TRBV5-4	CASSDARGSTDTQYF
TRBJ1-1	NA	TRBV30	CAWAGYTEAFF
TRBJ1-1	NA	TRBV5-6	CASSRGGFDTEAFF
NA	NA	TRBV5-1	CASSLFQGAYEQYF
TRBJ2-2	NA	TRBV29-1	CSVEDRDRAPGELFF
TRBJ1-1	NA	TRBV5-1	CASSFTGMNTEAFF
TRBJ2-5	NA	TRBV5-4	CASSLGLAGGSETQYF
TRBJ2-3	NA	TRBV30	CAWTRGRGPQQQPTDTQYF
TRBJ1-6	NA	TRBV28	CASSFGGLASPLHF
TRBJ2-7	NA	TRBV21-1	CASSKARGEFSYSYEQYF
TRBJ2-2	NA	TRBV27	CASSLFAVAGGLPRAGELFF
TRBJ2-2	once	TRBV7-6	CASLQGVANTGELFF
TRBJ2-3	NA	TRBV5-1	CASSQGLAGGPDTQYF
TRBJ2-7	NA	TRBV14	CASSQMGARYEQYF